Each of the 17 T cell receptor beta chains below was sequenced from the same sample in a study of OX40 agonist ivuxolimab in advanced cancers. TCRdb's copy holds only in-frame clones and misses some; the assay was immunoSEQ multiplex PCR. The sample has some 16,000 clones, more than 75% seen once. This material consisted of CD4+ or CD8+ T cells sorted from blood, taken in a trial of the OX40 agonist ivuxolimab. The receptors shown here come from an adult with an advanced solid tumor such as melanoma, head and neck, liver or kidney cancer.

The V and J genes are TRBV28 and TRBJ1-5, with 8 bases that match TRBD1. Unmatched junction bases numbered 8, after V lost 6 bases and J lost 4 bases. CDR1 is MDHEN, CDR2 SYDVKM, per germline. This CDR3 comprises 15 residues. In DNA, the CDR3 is TGTGCCAGCAGGCTTCTGACAGGGGCAAATCAGCCCCAGCATTTT. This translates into CASRLLTGANQPQHF.

The CDR3 sequence: CSVTRTGLGEQFF. CDR3 bases: TGCAGCGTTACCAGGACAGGTCTAGGGGAGCAGTTCTTC. The rearrangement links TRBV29-1 to TRBJ2-1; 7 positions match TRBD1. With 5 bases clipped from V and 10 bases from J, the junction kept 11 bases outside the gene matches. This CDR3 comprises 13 residues. Germline V lookup: CDR1 SQVTM, CDR2 ANQGSEA.

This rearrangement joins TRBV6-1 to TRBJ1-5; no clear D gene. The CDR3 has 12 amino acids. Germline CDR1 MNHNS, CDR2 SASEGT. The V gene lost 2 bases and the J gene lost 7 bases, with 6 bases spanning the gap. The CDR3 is CASSERSQPQHF. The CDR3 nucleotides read TGTGCCAGCAGTGAAAGGAGCCAGCCCCAGCATTTT.

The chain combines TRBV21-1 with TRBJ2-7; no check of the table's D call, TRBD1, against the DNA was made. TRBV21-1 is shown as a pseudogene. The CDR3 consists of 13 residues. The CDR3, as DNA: TGTGCCAGCAGCAATGGGCCCCAGTACGAGCAGTACTTC. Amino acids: CASSNGPQYEQYF.

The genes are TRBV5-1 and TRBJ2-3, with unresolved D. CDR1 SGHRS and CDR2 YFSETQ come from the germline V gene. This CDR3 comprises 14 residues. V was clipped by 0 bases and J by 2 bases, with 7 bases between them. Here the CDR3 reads CASSLEGYTDTQYF. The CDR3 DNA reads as TGCGCCAGCAGCTTGGAAGGCTACACAGATACGCAGTATTTT. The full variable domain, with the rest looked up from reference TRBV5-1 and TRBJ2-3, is KAGVTQTPRYLIKTRGQQVTLSCSPISGHRSVSWYQQTPGQGLQFLFEYFSETQRNKGNFPGRFSGRQFSNSRSEMNVSTLELGDSALYLCASSLEGYTDTQYFGPGTRLTVL.

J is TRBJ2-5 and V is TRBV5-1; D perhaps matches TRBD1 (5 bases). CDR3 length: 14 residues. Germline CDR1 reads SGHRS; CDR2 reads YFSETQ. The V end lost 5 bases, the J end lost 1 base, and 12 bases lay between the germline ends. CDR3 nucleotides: TGCGCCAGCAGGTCAGGGTCGGGCCAAGAGACCCAGTACTTC. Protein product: CASRSGSGQETQYF.

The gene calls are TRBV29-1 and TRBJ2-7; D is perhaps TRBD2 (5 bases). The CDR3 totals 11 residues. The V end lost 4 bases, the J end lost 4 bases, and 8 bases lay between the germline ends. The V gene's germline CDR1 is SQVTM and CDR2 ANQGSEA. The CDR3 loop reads CSVVGGYEQYF. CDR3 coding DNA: TGCAGCGTTGTCGGAGGTTACGAGCAGTACTTC.

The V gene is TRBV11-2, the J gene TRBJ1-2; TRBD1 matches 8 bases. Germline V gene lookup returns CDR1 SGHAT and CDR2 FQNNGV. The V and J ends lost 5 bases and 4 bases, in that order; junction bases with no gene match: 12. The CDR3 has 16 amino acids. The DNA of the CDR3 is TGTGCCAGCAGCCTCCCATCGAGAACAGGGGGCTATGGCTACACCTTC. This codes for CASSLPSRTGGYGYTF.

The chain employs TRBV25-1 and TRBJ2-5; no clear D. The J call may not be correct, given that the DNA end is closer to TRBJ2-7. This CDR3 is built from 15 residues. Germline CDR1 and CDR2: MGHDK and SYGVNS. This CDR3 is CASSTTRTYSYEQYF. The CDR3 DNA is TGTGCCAGCAGTACGACCAGAACCTACTCCTACGAGCAGTACTTC.

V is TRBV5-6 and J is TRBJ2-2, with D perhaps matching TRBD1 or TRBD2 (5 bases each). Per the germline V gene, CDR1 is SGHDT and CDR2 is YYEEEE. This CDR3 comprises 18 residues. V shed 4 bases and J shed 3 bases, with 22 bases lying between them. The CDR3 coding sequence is TGTGCCAGCAGCAGAAATGGCCTAGGGTTGGGGGACACCGGGGAGCTGTTTTTT. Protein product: CASSRNGLGLGDTGELFF.

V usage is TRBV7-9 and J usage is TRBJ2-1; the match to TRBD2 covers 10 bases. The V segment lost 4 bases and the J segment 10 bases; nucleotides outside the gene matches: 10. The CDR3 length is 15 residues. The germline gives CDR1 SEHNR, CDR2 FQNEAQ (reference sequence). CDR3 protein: CASSSAGSGRGEQFF. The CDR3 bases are TGTGCCAGCAGCTCCGCGGGAAGCGGGAGGGGGGAGCAGTTCTTC. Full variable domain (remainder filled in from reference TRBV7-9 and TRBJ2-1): DTGVSQNPRHKITKRGQNVTFRCDPISEHNRLYWYRQTLGQGPEFLTYFQNEAQLEKSRLLSDRFSAERPKGSFSTLEIQRTEQGDSAMYLCASSSAGSGRGEQFFGPGTRLTVL.

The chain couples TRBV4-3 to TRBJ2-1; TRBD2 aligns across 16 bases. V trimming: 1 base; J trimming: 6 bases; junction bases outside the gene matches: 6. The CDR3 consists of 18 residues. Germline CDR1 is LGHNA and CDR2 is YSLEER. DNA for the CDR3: TGCGCCAGCAGCCAAGTTGGGACTAGCGGGAGGGCCATCAATGAGCAGTTCTTC. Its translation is CASSQVGTSGRAINEQFF.

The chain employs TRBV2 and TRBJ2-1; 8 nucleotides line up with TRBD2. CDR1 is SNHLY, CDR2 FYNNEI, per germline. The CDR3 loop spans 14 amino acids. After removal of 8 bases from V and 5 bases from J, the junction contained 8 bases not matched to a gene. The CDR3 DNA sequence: TGTGCCAGCGCCGGGGGGGGGTGGAACAATGAGCAGTTCTTC. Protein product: CASAGGGWNNEQFF.

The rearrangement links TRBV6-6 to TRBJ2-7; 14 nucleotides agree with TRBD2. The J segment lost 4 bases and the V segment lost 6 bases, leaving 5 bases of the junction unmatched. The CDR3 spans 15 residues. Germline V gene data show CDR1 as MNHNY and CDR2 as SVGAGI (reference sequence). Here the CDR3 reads CASSPTSGRGYEQYF. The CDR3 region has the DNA TGTGCCAGCAGCCCGACTAGCGGGAGGGGGTACGAGCAGTACTTC.

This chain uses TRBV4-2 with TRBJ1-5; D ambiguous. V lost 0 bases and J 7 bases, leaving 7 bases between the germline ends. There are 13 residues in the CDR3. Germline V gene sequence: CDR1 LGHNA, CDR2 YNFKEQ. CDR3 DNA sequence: TGTGCCAGCAGCCAAGACTGGGAACAGCCCCAGCATTTT. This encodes CASSQDWEQPQHF.

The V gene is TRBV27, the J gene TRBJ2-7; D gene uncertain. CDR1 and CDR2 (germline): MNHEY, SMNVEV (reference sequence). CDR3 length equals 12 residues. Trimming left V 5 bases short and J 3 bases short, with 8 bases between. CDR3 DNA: TGTGCCAGCAGTGCCCGGAGCTACGAGCAGTACTTC. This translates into CASSARSYEQYF.

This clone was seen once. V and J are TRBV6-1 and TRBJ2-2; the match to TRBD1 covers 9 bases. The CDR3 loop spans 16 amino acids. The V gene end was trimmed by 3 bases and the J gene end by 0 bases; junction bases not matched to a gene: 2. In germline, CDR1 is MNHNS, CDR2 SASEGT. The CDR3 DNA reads TGTGCCAGCAGTGACCGGACAGGGGCGAACACCGGGGAGCTGTTTTTT. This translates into CASSDRTGANTGELFF.